The clone carrying this T cell receptor (beta chain) appeared many times. Its antigen is undetermined. These data are taken from a study of human T cells and chemical hapten exposure. As for the study in general: Small pooled library volume differences mainly caused per-sample TCR yield variation.

Study-wide results and caveats: Sensitization with DPC brought no change to TCRs above 1 in 1000 in frequency.

Time point indicated: healthy volunteer bleed at 6 weeks. The study extracted total RNA from unfractionated whole blood. Within the library, unique molecular identifiers were attached to each individual cDNA molecule. TCRdb analysed the RACE reads with MiXCR anew, one entry per CDR3 protein. This table holds more than 35,000 distinct CDR3 sequences, around 3.6% found once. The CDR3 runs 13 residues. The V gene lost 3 bases and the J gene lost 2 bases, with 9 bases spanning the gap. Germline-derived CDR1 and CDR2 are SQVTM and ANQGSEA. The sample consisted of whole blood. This clonotype was obtained from a human donor in good health. Some clones in this sample may be carry-over from other donors' samples. This chain links TRBV29-1 with TRBJ2-3; D not certain. DNA of the CDR3: TGCAGCGTTGAGGTTTGGGACACAGATACGCAGTATTTT. This gives the protein CSVEVWDTDTQYF.